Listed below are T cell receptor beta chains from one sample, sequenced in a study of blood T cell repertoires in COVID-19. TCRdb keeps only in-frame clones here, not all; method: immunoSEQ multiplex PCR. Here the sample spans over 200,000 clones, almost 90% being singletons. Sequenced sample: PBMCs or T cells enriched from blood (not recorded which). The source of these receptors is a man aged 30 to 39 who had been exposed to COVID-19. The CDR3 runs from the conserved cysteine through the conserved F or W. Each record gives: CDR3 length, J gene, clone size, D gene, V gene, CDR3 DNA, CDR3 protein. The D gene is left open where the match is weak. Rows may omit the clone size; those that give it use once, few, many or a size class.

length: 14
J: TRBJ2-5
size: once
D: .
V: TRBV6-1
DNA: TGTGCCAGCAGTGAACAGGGGGGAAAAGAGACCCAGTACTTC
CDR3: CASSEQGGKETQYF

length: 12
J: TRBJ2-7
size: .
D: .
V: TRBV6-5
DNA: TGTGCCACCCGTAACAGGGACTACGAGCAGTACTTC
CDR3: CATRNRDYEQYF

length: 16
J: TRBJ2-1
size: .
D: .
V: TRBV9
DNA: TGTGCCAGCAGCGGCGGGATGGTAGATTCCTACAATGAGCAGTTCTTC
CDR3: CASSGGMVDSYNEQFF

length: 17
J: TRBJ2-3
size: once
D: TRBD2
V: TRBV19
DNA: TGTGCCAGTAGTATAGATTGGACTAGCGGGGGGAGTTATACGCAGTATTTT
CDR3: CASSIDWTSGGSYTQYF

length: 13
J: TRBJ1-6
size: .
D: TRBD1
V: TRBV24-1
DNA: TGTGCCACCATGCACAGGGGTAATTCACCCCTCCACTTT
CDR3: CATMHRGNSPLHF

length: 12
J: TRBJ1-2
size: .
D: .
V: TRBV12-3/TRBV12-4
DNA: TGTGCCAGCAGGGGCAGGGTGATTGGCTACACCTTC
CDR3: CASRGRVIGYTF

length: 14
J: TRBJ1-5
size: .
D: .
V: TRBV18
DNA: TGTGCCAGCTCACCACTATTTGGGAGCCAGCCCCAGCATTTT
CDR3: CASSPLFGSQPQHF

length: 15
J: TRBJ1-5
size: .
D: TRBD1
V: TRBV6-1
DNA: TGTGCCAGCAGTGAAGGCAGGGGGCGTAATCAGCCCCAGCATTTT
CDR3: CASSEGRGRNQPQHF

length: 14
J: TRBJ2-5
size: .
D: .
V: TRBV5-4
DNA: TGTGCCAGCAGCTTGGGCGGATTTCAAGAGACCCAGTACTTC
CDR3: CASSLGGFQETQYF

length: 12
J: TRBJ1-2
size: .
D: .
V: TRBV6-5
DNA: TGTGCCAGCAGTTATGAGGGGGATGGCTACACCTTC
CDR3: CASSYEGDGYTF

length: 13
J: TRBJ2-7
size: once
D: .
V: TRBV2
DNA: TGTGCCAGCAGTGAAACACCGACCTACGAGCAGTACTTC
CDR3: CASSETPTYEQYF

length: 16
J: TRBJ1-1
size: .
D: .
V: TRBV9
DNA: TGTGCCAGCAGCGTAGGGTTCGTGCGAGAGAACACTGAAGCTTTCTTT
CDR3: CASSVGFVRENTEAFF

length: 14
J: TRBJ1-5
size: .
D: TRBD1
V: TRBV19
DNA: TGTGCCAGTAGTGAAGACAGGGCCAATCAGCCCCAGCATTTT
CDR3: CASSEDRANQPQHF

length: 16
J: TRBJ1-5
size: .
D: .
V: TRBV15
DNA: TGTGCCACCAGCAGAGATTCGTACAGTAGCAATCAGCCCCAGCATTTT
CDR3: CATSRDSYSSNQPQHF

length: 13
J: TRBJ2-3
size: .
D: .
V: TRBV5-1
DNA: TGCGCCAGCAGCCCGCTAATCACAGATACGCAGTATTTT
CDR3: CASSPLITDTQYF

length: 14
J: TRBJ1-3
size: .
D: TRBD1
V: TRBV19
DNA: TGTGCCAGTAAGGGGGCAGTCTCTGGAAACACCATATATTTT
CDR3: CASKGAVSGNTIYF

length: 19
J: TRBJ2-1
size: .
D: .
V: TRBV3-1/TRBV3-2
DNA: TGTGCCAGCAGCCAAGGAGGGGGGACAGCTCCCACGCCAGACAATGAGCAGTTCTTC
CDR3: CASSQGGGTAPTPDNEQFF

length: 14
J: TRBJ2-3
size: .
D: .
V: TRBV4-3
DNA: TGCGCCAGCAGCCTGACGGGGGTAACAGATACGCAGTATTTT
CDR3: CASSLTGVTDTQYF

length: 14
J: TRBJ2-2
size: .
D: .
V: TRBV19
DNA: TGTGCCAGTAGTATCTTCACAAGCGCGGGGGAGCTGTTTTTT
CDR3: CASSIFTSAGELFF

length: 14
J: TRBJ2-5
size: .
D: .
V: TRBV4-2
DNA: TGTGCCAGCAGCCAAATGGAGGGTCAAGAGACCCAGTACTTC
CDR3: CASSQMEGQETQYF

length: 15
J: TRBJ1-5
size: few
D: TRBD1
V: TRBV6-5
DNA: TGTGCCAGCAGTAAGACAGGGAGGAGCAATCAGCCCCAGCATTTT
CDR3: CASSKTGRSNQPQHF

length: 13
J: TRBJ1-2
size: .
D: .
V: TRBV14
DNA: TGTGCCAGCAGCCAAGATTTTAGGGGCGGCTACACCTTC
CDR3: CASSQDFRGGYTF

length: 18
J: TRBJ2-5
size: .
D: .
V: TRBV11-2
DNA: TGTGCCAGCAGCTTAGTAGGGGACCGACCCAGGGGTGGGGAGACCCAGTACTTC
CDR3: CASSLVGDRPRGGETQYF

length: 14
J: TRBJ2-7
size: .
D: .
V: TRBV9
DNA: TGTGCCAGCAGCGTCAACAGGGTCGGAGACGAGCAGTACTTC
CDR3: CASSVNRVGDEQYF

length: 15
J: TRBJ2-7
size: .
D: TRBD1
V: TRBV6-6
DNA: TGTGCCAGCACCGATCGACAGGGGATAGCGTACGAGCAGTACTTC
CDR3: CASTDRQGIAYEQYF

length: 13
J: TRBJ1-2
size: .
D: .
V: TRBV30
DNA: TGTGCCTGGAGTACGGACAGCTTCTATGGCTACACCTTC
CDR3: CAWSTDSFYGYTF

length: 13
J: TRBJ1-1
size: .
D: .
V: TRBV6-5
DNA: TGTGCCAGTCAAAAGGGGGTAGGGGGTGAAGCTTTCTTT
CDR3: CASQKGVGGEAFF

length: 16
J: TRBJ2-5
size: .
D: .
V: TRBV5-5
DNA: TGTGCCAGCAGCTCCCCTCTTCAGGGTTGGCCAGAGACCCAGTACTTC
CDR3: CASSSPLQGWPETQYF

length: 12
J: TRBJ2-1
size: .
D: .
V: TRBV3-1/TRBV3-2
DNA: TGTGCCAGCAGCCAAAACAGGGTTGAGCAGTTCTTC
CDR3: CASSQNRVEQFF